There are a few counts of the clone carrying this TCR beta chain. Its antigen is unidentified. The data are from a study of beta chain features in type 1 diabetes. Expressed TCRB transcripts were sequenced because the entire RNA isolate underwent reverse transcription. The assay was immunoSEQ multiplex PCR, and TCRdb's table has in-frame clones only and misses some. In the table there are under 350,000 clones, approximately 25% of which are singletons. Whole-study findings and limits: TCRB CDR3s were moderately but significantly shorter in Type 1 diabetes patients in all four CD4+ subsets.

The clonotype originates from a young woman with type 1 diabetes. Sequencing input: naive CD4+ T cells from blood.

CDR3 loop: CASSQERGIAEAFF. The CDR3 region has the DNA TGCGCCAGCAGCCAAGAGCGAGGGATAGCCGAAGCTTTCTTT. The chain couples TRBV4-1 to TRBJ1-1; unclear D gene. The CDR3 sequence is 14 residues long. Germline V gives CDR1 MGHRA, CDR2 YSYEKL. Trimming removed 0 bases at V and 8 bases at J, with 13 bases between.